The T cell receptor beta chain under discussion was sequenced for a study of cytomegalovirus exposure and HLA in healthy donors. Overall study results and limits: The availability of immune exposure information extended only to CMV serostatus.

Vbeta (60) and Jbeta (13) primers were used in the PCR. The repertoire was sequenced with immunoSEQ multiplex PCR; TCRdb's copy has only in-frame clones and lacks some. Of 140,000 to 150,000 clones detected, 65% to 75% appear once; the ten largest clones hold around 4%. About this clone: What it recognizes is unknown.

All donors participated as healthy donors of bone marrow. CDR1 and CDR2 (germline): ENHRY, SYGVKD. The CDR3 runs 13 residues. J lost 4 bases, V lost 6 bases, and 3 bases had no gene match. The sequence was obtained from a man in his 60s in good health and CMV-seronegative. Sequenced input: PBMCs. The chain couples TRBV10-3 to TRBJ2-7, with 10 bases identical to TRBD1. The CDR3 region has the DNA TGTGCCATCAGGGGGACAGGGGTTTACGAGCAGTACTTC. Translating gives CAIRGTGVYEQYF.